This T cell receptor beta chain emerged from a study of blood T cell repertoires in COVID-19. Sequencing used immunoSEQ multiplex PCR; TCRdb keeps in-frame clones, though not all of them. Among about 150,000 clones listed, about 83% were seen once. The germline CDR1 and CDR2 sequences are LNHNV and YYDKDF (reference sequence). This CDR3 has 15 residues. Trimming took off 2 bases at V and 7 bases at J, with 15 bases between the two ends. V usage is TRBV15 and J usage is TRBJ1-5; TRBD1 is a possible D gene (6 bases). The TCR comes from a woman aged 70 to 79 who had recovered from COVID-19. The sample consisted of peripheral blood. CDR3 protein: CATSRPTGIGQPQHF. The CDR3 DNA follows: TGTGCCACCAGCAGACCCACAGGGATCGGGCAGCCCCAGCATTTT.